This T cell receptor (beta chain) emerged from a study of early T cells in non-severe SARS-CoV-2 infection. TCRdb reprocessed the 5' RACE reads via MiXCR and lists one record per CDR3 protein. Here the sample spans about 99,000 distinct CDR3 sequences, approximately 17% being singletons. This CDR3 is 14 amino acids long. The V gene's germline CDR1 is MDHEN and CDR2 SYDVKM. The junction had 5 bases not matched to a gene; V was cut back by 4 bases and J by 5 bases. Material for sequencing was whole blood. The TCR originated in an adult who was a healthcare worker with PCR-confirmed SARS-CoV-2 infection or an uninfected control (not recorded which). The chain combines TRBV28 with TRBJ2-5, with 9 bases lining up with TRBD1. CDR3 protein: CASSSGTGTETQYF. The DNA of the CDR3 is TGTGCCAGCAGTTCCGGGACAGGGACGGAGACCCAGTACTTC.